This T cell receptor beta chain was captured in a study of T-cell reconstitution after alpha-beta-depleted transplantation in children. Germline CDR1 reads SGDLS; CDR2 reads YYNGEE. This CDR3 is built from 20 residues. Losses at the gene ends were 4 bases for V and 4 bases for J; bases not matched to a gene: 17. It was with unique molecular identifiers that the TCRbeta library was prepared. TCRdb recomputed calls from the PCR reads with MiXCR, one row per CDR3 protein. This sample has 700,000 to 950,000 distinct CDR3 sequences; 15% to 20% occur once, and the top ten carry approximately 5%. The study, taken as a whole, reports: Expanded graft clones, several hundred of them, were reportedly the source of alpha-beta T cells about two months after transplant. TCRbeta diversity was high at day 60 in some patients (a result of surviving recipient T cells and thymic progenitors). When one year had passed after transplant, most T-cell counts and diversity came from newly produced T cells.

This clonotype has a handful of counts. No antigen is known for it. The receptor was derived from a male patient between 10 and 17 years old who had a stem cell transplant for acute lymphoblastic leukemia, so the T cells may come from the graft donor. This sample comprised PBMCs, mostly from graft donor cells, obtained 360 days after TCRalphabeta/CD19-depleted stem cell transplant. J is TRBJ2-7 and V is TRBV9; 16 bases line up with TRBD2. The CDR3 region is CASSPTLPGLAGGPGYEQYF. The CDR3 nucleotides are TGTGCCAGCAGCCCGACCCTACCGGGACTAGCGGGAGGGCCGGGTTACGAGCAGTACTTC.